This T cell receptor (beta chain) was sequenced in a study of patients and donors after allogeneic stem cell transplantation. TCRdb analysed the RT-PCR reads with MiXCR anew, one entry per CDR3 protein. The sample has about 960,000 distinct CDR3 sequences; approximately 18% are singletons. CDR1 is WNHNN and CDR2 is SYGVQD in the germline V gene (reference sequence). Deletions cut 3 bases from V and 4 bases from J, with 19 bases between. The CDR3 extends over 18 amino acids. This clonotype appeared once. This sequence joins TRBV10-1 and TRBJ2-6, with D possibly TRBD1 on 6 matching bases. Sequencing was carried out using blood, either unsorted or a sorted T cell fraction (not recorded which). The clonotype originates from a human donor who was either an allogeneic HSCT recipient or a stem cell or donor lymphocyte infusion donor (not recorded which). It is not recorded whose cells these are; they may come from a transplant donor. The CDR3 sequence is CASSEEFKGVAGANVLTF. The CDR3 DNA follows: TGCGCCAGCAGTGAAGAATTTAAGGGGGTGGCCGGGGCCAACGTCCTGACTTTC.